This T cell receptor beta chain appears in the sequencing data of a study of T cell repertoires in cytomegalovirus infection. Study at large: Matching HLA type and CMV infection were both indicated by public TCR beta signatures.

Germline CDR1 MNHEY, CDR2 SVGEGT. The CDR3 loop spans 15 amino acids. V was pared by 4 bases and J by 6 bases, with 16 bases between. Study-wide findings and caveats: The study identified carriers of CMV plus the relevant HLA from cumulative public TCR beta family frequency.

With respect to this clonotype: The antigen is undetermined.

TCRdb redid the calling of the reads with MiXCR, one entry per CDR3 protein. The sample lists fewer than 550,000 distinct CDR3 sequences, around a quarter occurring once. V gene TRBV6-2 or TRBV6-3 combines with J gene TRBJ1-5, with a tentative D call TRBD1 (5 bases). Source material: PBMCs. This TCR was recovered from a human donor in good health (CMV status not recorded). Some clones in this sample may be carry-over from other donors' samples. CDR3 coding DNA: TGTGCCAGCAGTTCAACCGGGGGATCAGTTCAGCCCCAGCATTTT. Protein: CASSSTGGSVQPQHF.